This is a list of T cell receptor beta chains from one sample in a study of blood T cell repertoires in COVID-19. Data came from immunoSEQ multiplex PCR; TCRdb stores just in-frame clones and leaves some out. The sample contains around 100,000 clones, approximately 80% of which appear only once. The material sequenced was peripheral blood. These receptor sequences come from a man aged 70 or older with active or convalescent COVID-19. Each CDR3 is given with its conserved first and last residue. The D gene is left open where the match is weak. The size entry is marked missing in some rows and otherwise reads once, few, many or a size class.

NA	TRBD1	TRBV12-5	TRBJ2-7	CASGAGTGGYEQYF	TGTGCTAGTGGCGCCGGGACAGGGGGCTACGAGCAGTACTTC
NA	TRBD1	TRBV9	TRBJ2-7	CASSVGGTGTYEQYF	TGTGCCAGCAGCGTAGGAGGGACAGGGACCTACGAGCAGTACTTC
NA	NA	TRBV6-2/TRBV6-3	TRBJ1-6	CASSYGRSYNSPLHF	TGTGCCAGCAGTTACGGGAGGTCCTATAATTCACCCCTCCACTTT
few	TRBD1	TRBV6-6	TRBJ1-2	CASRRGDRRGGYTF	TGTGCCAGCAGACGGGGGGACAGGCGGGGTGGCTACACCTTC
NA	TRBD2	TRBV5-1	TRBJ2-7	CASSSGGGWEQYF	TGCGCCAGCAGCTCCGGCGGGGGATGGGAGCAGTACTTC
NA	NA	TRBV3-1/TRBV3-2	TRBJ1-4	CASSQFTGFNEKLFF	TGTGCCAGCAGCCAGTTTACAGGGTTCAATGAAAAACTGTTTTTT
few	TRBD1	TRBV2	TRBJ2-5	CASSEPGQGRETQYF	TGTGCCAGCAGTGAACCCGGACAGGGGAGGGAGACCCAGTACTTC
NA	TRBD2	TRBV11-2	TRBJ2-7	CASSLRVAGATYEQYF	TGTGCCAGCAGCTTACGAGTAGCGGGAGCCACCTACGAGCAGTACTTC
NA	NA	TRBV10-3	TRBJ1-4	CAIRGETNEKLFF	TGTGCCATCCGGGGGGAAACTAATGAAAAACTGTTTTTT
NA	NA	TRBV2	TRBJ1-2	CASREQDYTNYGYTF	TGTGCCAGCAGGGAACAGGATTACACTAACTATGGCTACACCTTC
NA	TRBD2	TRBV4-2	TRBJ2-1	CASRVLAGAPNEQFF	TGTGCCAGCAGAGTACTAGCGGGGGCCCCCAATGAGCAGTTCTTC
NA	TRBD2	TRBV4-1	TRBJ2-3	CASSQRRGSSTDTQYF	TGCGCCAGCAGCCAAAGGCGGGGGTCTAGCACAGATACGCAGTATTTT
few	NA	TRBV27	TRBJ1-2	CASSLLGQGSYGYTF	TGTGCCAGCAGTTTACTGGGGCAGGGGAGCTATGGCTACACCTTC
NA	NA	TRBV2	TRBJ1-1	CASSVGRGRMNTEAFF	TGTGCCAGCAGTGTGGGCAGGGGAAGGATGAACACTGAAGCTTTCTTT
NA	NA	TRBV7-2	TRBJ2-7	CASSLQGGHSYEQYF	TGTGCCAGCAGCTTACAGGGGGGCCATTCCTACGAGCAGTACTTC
NA	NA	TRBV6-6	TRBJ2-7	CASSEGYEQYF	TGTGCCAGCAGCGAGGGCTACGAGCAGTACTTC
once	NA	TRBV6-4	TRBJ1-1	CASSEEVETEAFF	TGTGCCAGCAGTGAAGAAGTGGAGACTGAAGCTTTCTTT
NA	NA	TRBV27	TRBJ2-7	CASTSMGLGRYEQYF	TGTGCCAGCACCTCAATGGGACTGGGACGGTACGAGCAGTACTTC
NA	NA	TRBV5-4	TRBJ1-1	CASSLEWGDGTEAFF	TGTGCCAGCAGCTTGGAGTGGGGGGATGGCACTGAAGCTTTCTTT
few	TRBD2	TRBV6-2/TRBV6-3	TRBJ2-7	CASSSGGAVEQYF	TGTGCCAGCAGTTCGGGGGGGGCCGTCGAGCAGTACTTC
NA	NA	TRBV19	TRBJ2-7	CASTAGFKQYF	TGTGCCAGTACCGCGGGTTTTAAGCAGTACTTC
once	TRBD2	TRBV7-6	TRBJ2-5	CASSSSAGGGPQETQYF	TGTGCCAGCAGCTCCTCGGCGGGGGGGGGCCCCCAAGAGACCCAGTACTTC
NA	NA	TRBV6-5	TRBJ1-2	CASTREGGQAYSYTF	TGTGCCAGCACACGCGAAGGAGGGCAAGCATATAGCTACACCTTC
NA	NA	TRBV7-9	TRBJ2-2	CASSLGDGELFF	TGTGCCAGCAGCTTAGGCGATGGGGAGCTGTTTTTT
many	NA	TRBV15	TRBJ2-3	CATGGGTDTQYF	TGTGCCACAGGGGGGGGCACAGATACGCAGTATTTT
NA	NA	TRBV18	TRBJ1-3	CASSPTRLARQGNTIYF	TGTGCCAGCTCACCAACACGTCTGGCCAGGCAGGGAAACACCATATATTTT
once	NA	TRBV18	TRBJ1-2	CASSPDIDYGYTF	TGTGCCAGCTCACCAGACATCGACTATGGCTACACCTTC
NA	NA	TRBV3-1/TRBV3-2	TRBJ2-1	CASSLSNEQFF	TGTGCCAGCAGCCTATCCAATGAGCAGTTCTTC
NA	NA	TRBV3-1/TRBV3-2	TRBJ1-1	CASSHDVGAEAFF	TGTGCCAGCAGCCACGACGTGGGGGCCGAAGCTTTCTTT
NA	NA	TRBV27	TRBJ2-1	CATHRGSHNEQFF	TGTGCCACCCATAGGGGCAGCCACAATGAGCAGTTCTTC
few	NA	TRBV29-1	TRBJ2-3	CSVVPGTDTQYF	TGCAGCGTTGTTCCAGGAACAGATACGCAGTATTTT
NA	NA	TRBV7-8	TRBJ1-1	CASSRAGAEAFF	TGTGCCAGCAGCCGCGCAGGGGCTGAAGCTTTCTTT
NA	NA	TRBV11-2	TRBJ2-2	CASSLDLQGSTGELFF	TGTGCCAGCAGCTTAGATCTGCAGGGGAGCACCGGGGAGCTGTTTTTT
NA	TRBD2	TRBV4-2	TRBJ2-5	CASSQGTSGRKETQYF	TGTGCCAGCAGCCAAGGGACTAGCGGGAGGAAAGAGACCCAGTACTTC
NA	TRBD1	TRBV20-1	TRBJ2-7	CSASADRGLSYEQYF	TGCAGTGCTAGTGCTGACAGGGGCCTCTCCTACGAGCAGTACTTC
few	NA	TRBV28	TRBJ1-1	CASSYRNWEGGFLRRAFF	TGTGCCAGCAGTTACCGGAACTGGGAAGGAGGATTCCTGCGAAGAGCTTTCTTT
NA	NA	TRBV11-2	TRBJ1-2	CASSLGQSNYGYTF	TGTGCCAGCAGCTTAGGGCAGTCTAACTATGGCTACACCTTC
NA	NA	TRBV19	TRBJ1-6	CASSHRASPLHF	TGTGCCAGTAGCCACAGGGCTTCACCCCTCCACTTT
NA	TRBD1	TRBV7-6	TRBJ1-1	CASSLVRQGAAEAFF	TGTGCCAGCAGCTTAGTTAGACAGGGGGCGGCTGAAGCTTTCTTT
once	TRBD2	TRBV7-9	TRBJ2-7	CASSPPGTSGYYEQYF	TGTGCCAGCAGCCCCCCCGGGACTAGCGGATACTACGAGCAGTACTTC
NA	NA	TRBV5-1	TRBJ1-1	CASSSGQPGGTEAFF	TGCGCCAGCAGCTCCGGACAGCCCGGGGGGACTGAAGCTTTCTTT
NA	TRBD1	TRBV6-5	TRBJ1-1	CASSPRTGNTEAFF	TGTGCCAGCAGTCCGAGGACAGGGAACACTGAAGCTTTCTTT
few	TRBD1	TRBV11-1	TRBJ2-1	CASSRTGNYNEQFF	TGTGCCAGCAGCCGGACAGGTAACTACAATGAGCAGTTCTTC
few	NA	TRBV2	TRBJ2-2	CASSEVGGETGELFF	TGTGCCAGCAGTGAAGTAGGGGGAGAGACCGGGGAGCTGTTTTTT
once	TRBD2	TRBV5-1	TRBJ2-1	CASSRTSDGWNEQFF	TGCGCCAGCAGCCGGACTAGCGACGGATGGAATGAGCAGTTCTTC
NA	TRBD1	TRBV6-2/TRBV6-3	TRBJ1-2	CASSGAATGSVEYGYTF	TGTGCCAGCAGTGGGGCCGCGACAGGGTCTGTGGAATATGGCTACACCTTC
NA	NA	TRBV7-9	TRBJ1-2	CASSPSGGDNYGYTF	TGTGCCAGCAGCCCCTCGGGCGGGGACAACTATGGCTACACCTTC
NA	NA	TRBV6-5	TRBJ2-7	CASESRRAPYEQYF	TGTGCCAGCGAGTCCCGTCGTGCCCCCTACGAGCAGTACTTC
NA	TRBD1	TRBV6-1	TRBJ1-5	CASSARTGGSDQPQHF	TGTGCCAGCAGTGCTCGGACAGGGGGAAGTGATCAGCCCCAGCATTTT
NA	TRBD1	TRBV28	TRBJ1-2	CASSLGQNYGYTF	TGTGCCAGCAGCCTGGGACAGAACTATGGCTACACCTTC
NA	NA	TRBV5-1	TRBJ2-7	CASSLEAVKWSEQYF	TGCGCCAGCAGCTTAGAAGCGGTCAAGTGGAGCGAGCAGTACTTC
NA	TRBD2	TRBV6-2/TRBV6-3	TRBJ2-2	CASRPRTSGRPTNTGELFF	TGTGCCAGCAGACCTAGGACTAGCGGGAGACCGACGAACACCGGGGAGCTGTTTTTT
NA	NA	TRBV5-6	TRBJ1-6	CASSFGHTNSPLHF	TGTGCCAGCAGCTTCGGACATACAAATTCACCCCTCCACTTT
NA	NA	TRBV3-1/TRBV3-2	TRBJ1-2	CASSQSRAAGGYTF	TGTGCCAGCAGCCAGTCCCGGGCGGCGGGTGGCTACACCTTC
few	TRBD1	TRBV3-1/TRBV3-2	TRBJ2-3	CASSPTTGEDTQYF	TGTGCCAGCAGCCCAACGACAGGGGAAGATACGCAGTATTTT
NA	TRBD2	TRBV7-2	TRBJ2-1	CASSPRLAGGPHEQFF	TGTGCCAGCAGCCCTCGACTAGCGGGAGGCCCCCATGAGCAGTTCTTC
NA	NA	TRBV6-5	TRBJ1-2	CASSFSTVGGNYGYTF	TGTGCCAGCAGTTTTTCTACGGTGGGGGGGAACTATGGCTACACCTTC
NA	TRBD1	TRBV18	TRBJ2-7	CASSPGQANYEQYF	TGTGCCAGCTCACCCGGACAGGCAAACTACGAGCAGTACTTC
NA	TRBD1	TRBV7-2	TRBJ2-7	CASSSGLTGGDEQYF	TGTGCCAGCAGTTCGGGGTTAACAGGGGGCGACGAGCAGTACTTC